This TCR beta chain was sequenced for a study of blood T cell repertoires in COVID-19. Study-level information: COVID-19 samples, acute and convalescent, were from the United States, Italy and Spain.

This clone was seen just once. Study processing details: Estimates of nucleated cell counts were drawn from the amplification of reference gene primers. Sequenced by immunoSEQ multiplex PCR; TCRdb stores in-frame clones only, minus some. V and J calls plus clone size are reproduced from that table; the DNA served to infer D and trimming. The sample yields about 260,000 clones, around 90% seen once. Germline V gene data show CDR1 as KGHSH and CDR2 as LQKENI. V was clipped by 2 bases and J by 2 bases, with 13 bases between them. The CDR3 length is 16 residues. Sequenced sample: peripheral blood. The TCR comes from a man aged 55 to 70 who had recovered from COVID-19. This chain uses TRBV18 with TRBJ1-5; D not certain. Here the CDR3 reads CASSPERTRGNQPQHF. DNA of the CDR3: TGTGCCAGCTCACCAGAGAGGACTAGAGGCAATCAGCCCCAGCATTTT.